The 19 T cell receptor beta chains listed next were all sequenced from one sample in a study of blood T cell repertoires in COVID-19. The repertoire was sequenced with immunoSEQ multiplex PCR; TCRdb's copy has only in-frame clones and lacks some. Among 70,000 to 95,000 clones listed, roughly 84% were seen once. Specimen: peripheral blood. The receptors were gathered from a woman aged 45-60 years with acute or convalescent COVID-19.

This clone was seen only once. The chain carries TRBV19 and TRBJ2-5; no clear D. The CDR3 has 9 residues. V lost 9 bases and J lost 5, with 4 bases in between. Looked up from germline, CDR1 is LNHDA and CDR2 is SQIVND (reference sequence). Here the CDR3 DNA reads TGTGCCAGGCGGGAGACCCAGTACTTC. It yields the protein CARRETQYF.

In DNA form, the CDR3 reads TGTGCCAGCAGCTTCAGGGGACACCTCTATGAGCAGTACTTC. It translates to CASSFRGHLYEQYF. The gene calls are TRBV7-2 and TRBJ2-7; the D gene is possibly TRBD1 (6 bases). The CDR3 has 14 residues. V was clipped by 3 bases and J by 7 bases, with 16 bases between them. Germline CDR1 is SGHTA and CDR2 is FQGNSA.

This chain joins TRBV6-2 or TRBV6-3 and TRBJ2-3; 9 bases match TRBD2. CDR3 size: 15 residues. CDR1 MNHEY and CDR2 SVGEGT come from the germline V gene. Unmatched junction bases numbered 9, after V lost 5 bases and J lost 6 bases. CDR3 sequence reads: CASSRGRVGTDTQYF. DNA of the CDR3: TGTGCCAGCAGTCGCGGGAGGGTCGGGACGGATACGCAGTATTTT.

The CDR3: CATRPDRGLNGYTF. The CDR3 coding sequence is TGTGCCACCCGGCCGGACAGGGGGCTTAATGGCTACACCTTC. The chain employs TRBV2 and TRBJ1-2; 11 nucleotides match TRBD1. V trimming: 10 bases; J trimming: 6 bases; junction bases outside the gene matches: 10. The germline V gene has CDR1 SNHLY and CDR2 FYNNEI. This CDR3 has 14 residues.

V and J are TRBV18 and TRBJ2-7, with D maybe TRBD1 (6 bases). CDR1 is KGHSH and CDR2 is LQKENI in the germline V gene. CDR3 length: 15 amino acids. The V and J ends lost 2 bases and 4 bases respectively, with 15 bases between them. DNA for the CDR3: TGTGCCAGCTCACCAGGGGCAGGGGCTGAGTACGAGCAGTACTTC. Translation gives CASSPGAGAEYEQYF.

The chain employs TRBV6-1 and TRBJ1-1; no firm D call. Germline V gene data show CDR1 as MNHNS and CDR2 as SASEGT. Between the trimmed V and J ends, which lost 1 base and 4 bases, there was a span of 22 bases. This CDR3 comprises 18 residues. The chain's CDR3 is CASSEVSSLMSLGTEAFF. CDR3 sequence (DNA): TGTGCCAGCAGTGAAGTTTCGAGTTTGATGAGCCTAGGCACTGAAGCTTTCTTT.

A few counts support this clone. This sequence joins TRBV6-5 and TRBJ2-2, with D tentatively TRBD2 (6 bases). Germline V gene lookup returns CDR1 MNHEY and CDR2 SVGAGI. The CDR3 length is 15 residues. Deletions cut 4 bases from V and 1 base from J, with 10 bases between. CDR3 sequence: CASSWSSENTGELFF. CDR3 DNA sequence: TGTGCCAGCAGTTGGTCTAGCGAGAACACCGGGGAGCTGTTTTTT.

The chain combines TRBV7-9 with TRBJ2-3, with TRBD2 identical over 15 bases. CDR3 length: 19 residues. Germline-derived CDR1 and CDR2 are SEHNR and FQNEAQ (reference sequence). With 1 base clipped from V and 3 bases from J, the junction kept 8 bases outside the gene matches. The CDR3 nucleotides read TGTGCCAGCAGCTTAGGTCTGGGACTAGCGGGAGGCTTGACAGATACGCAGTATTTT. Translation gives CASSLGLGLAGGLTDTQYF.

This clone was detected only once. The genes are TRBV9 and TRBJ2-2; TRBD2 is a possible D gene (5 bases). The CDR3 covers 15 residues. The ends were cut back, 0 bases at V and 4 bases at J, with 10 bases in the middle. Germline loops: CDR1 SGDLS, CDR2 YYNGEE. The CDR3 loop is CASSVVGAATGELFF. The CDR3 coding sequence is TGTGCCAGCAGCGTAGTTGGAGCGGCCACCGGGGAGCTGTTTTTT.

The V and J genes are TRBV24-1 and TRBJ2-1, with TRBD2 as a possible D gene (6 bases). Germline-derived CDR1 and CDR2 are KGHDR and SFDVKD. V dropped 3 bases and J dropped 6 bases, with 14 bases sitting between them. The CDR3 sequence is 15 residues long. The CDR3 loop is CATSDTGTLLNEQFF. Here the CDR3 DNA reads TGTGCCACCAGTGATACTGGGACTCTCCTCAATGAGCAGTTCTTC.

The rearrangement joins TRBV15 to TRBJ1-1, with a tentative D call TRBD1 (5 bases). There are 20 residues in the CDR3. V was clipped by 1 base and J by 6 bases, with 30 bases between them. Looked up from germline, CDR1 is LNHNV and CDR2 is YYDKDF (reference sequence). CDR3 loop: CATSRGPRSGGGFKLAEAFF. The CDR3, as DNA: TGTGCCACCAGCAGAGGGCCAAGATCCGGGGGAGGATTTAAATTGGCTGAAGCTTTCTTT.

This clone was recorded once. The gene calls are TRBV12-3 or TRBV12-4 and TRBJ1-4; unclear D gene. CDR3 length: 12 residues. V was clipped by 7 bases and J by 13 bases, with 16 bases between them. The CDR3 DNA sequence: TGTGCCAGCACCGCCTTCGGGGAGGTACTGTTTTTT. This sequence encodes CASTAFGEVLFF.

J is TRBJ2-7 and V is TRBV10-2, with 10 bases aligning to TRBD2. Germline-derived CDR1 and CDR2 are WSHSY and SAAADI. The J segment lost 4 bases and the V segment lost 7 bases, leaving 10 bases of the junction unmatched. The CDR3 length is 15 residues. CDR3 loop: CASKPGLAFFYEQYF. The CDR3 bases are TGCGCCAGCAAACCGGGACTAGCGTTTTTTTACGAGCAGTACTTC.

The V and J genes are TRBV6-5 and TRBJ2-7, with D possibly TRBD1 on 5 matching bases. V was trimmed by 2 bases and J by 2 bases, leaving 10 bases between them. The CDR3 is 14 residues long. The germline gives CDR1 MNHEY, CDR2 SVGAGI. CDR3 DNA: TGTGCCAGCAGTTACAAGGGGCGCACCTACGAGCAGTACTTC. As protein: CASSYKGRTYEQYF.

The rearrangement uses TRBV5-1 and TRBJ2-5; 8 bases map to TRBD2. V trimming: 0 bases; J trimming: 5 bases; junction bases outside the gene matches: 6. The CDR3 covers 15 residues. Germline V lookup: CDR1 SGHRS, CDR2 YFSETQ. In DNA form, the CDR3 reads TGCGCCAGCAGCTTGGTAGCGGGATCTTATGAGACCCAGTACTTC. This gives the protein CASSLVAGSYETQYF.

This chain connects TRBV6-6 to TRBJ2-2; D ambiguous. Between the trimmed V and J ends, which lost 8 bases and 7 bases, there was a span of 11 bases. Germline CDR1 reads MNHNY; CDR2 reads SVGAGI (reference sequence). The CDR3 spans 12 residues. The CDR3 is CASGKENGELFF. The CDR3 DNA is TGTGCCAGCGGTAAAGAGAACGGGGAGCTGTTTTTT.

The J gene is TRBJ2-5, the V gene TRBV7-9; possibly TRBD1 for D (6 bases). Trimming left V 4 bases short and J 1 base short, with 13 bases between. The CDR3 is 15 amino acids. Germline values: CDR1 SEHNR, CDR2 FQNEAQ (reference sequence). CDR3 loop: CASSSFLTGQETQYF. DNA of the CDR3: TGTGCCAGCAGCTCCTTCTTGACAGGCCAAGAGACCCAGTACTTC.

This clone occurred a few times. The chain has TRBV9 and TRBJ1-1; D possibly corresponds to TRBD1 (6 bases). Trimming cost V 3 bases and J 11 bases, with 17 bases left between them. CDR1 is SGDLS and CDR2 is YYNGEE in the germline V gene. The CDR3 is 13 residues long. Written as DNA, the CDR3 is TGTGCCAGCAGCGCAGGTAGTGGGACACCGGCTTTCTTT. It specifies CASSAGSGTPAFF.

The CDR3 DNA reads TGTGCCAGCAGCCAAGATTGGCAGGCCACCATCGACGGCTACACCTTC. As protein: CASSQDWQATIDGYTF. The chain recombines TRBV3-1 (or the pseudogene TRBV3-2) with TRBJ1-2, with unresolved D. The V end was cut by 0 bases, the J end by 8 bases, with 19 bases between. The germline V gene has CDR1 LGHDT and CDR2 YNNKEL (reference sequence). CDR3 length equals 16 residues.